This T cell receptor (beta chain) was found in a study of identical twins. Study results and limitations: Weaker excess twin sharing was seen among beta out-of-frame sequences. Invariant T cells like MAIT and iNKT could partly confound the zero-insertion analyses. The models systematically underestimated how much out-of-frame TCR alpha was shared in monozygotic twins.

This clonotype was detected ten times or more. The target antigen is unknown. TCRdb recomputed calls from the 5' RACE reads with MiXCR, one row per CDR3 protein. The sample consists of 150,000 or so distinct CDR3 sequences, roughly 3.3% of them appearing once. The germline gives CDR1 SNHLY, CDR2 FYNNEI. Trimming cost V 6 bases and J 8 bases; bases outside gene matches: 10. The CDR3 length is 14 residues. Every sampled donor was Caucasian and healthy. The chain has TRBV2 and TRBJ2-1, with 7 bases aligning to TRBD2. The specimen was memory T cells sorted from blood. This sequence was found in a man between 18 and 35 years old in good health. For the CDR3, the DNA is TGTGCCAGCAGCCGGGACGGGGGGAGCGATGAGCAGTTCTTC. It codes for CASSRDGGSDEQFF.